These 25 T cell receptor beta chains share one sample of origin, sequenced in a study of beta chain features in type 1 diabetes. Investigators reverse transcribed all isolated RNA, so they sequenced expressed TCRB transcripts. Assay: immunoSEQ multiplex PCR; the TCRdb copy retains only in-frame clones and omits some. The sample has hundreds of thousands of clones; about 15% are singletons. Sequences were obtained from naive CD4+ T cells from blood. The receptors were gathered from a man aged 25-45 years in good health.

This clone came up a few times. The genes are TRBV25-1 and TRBJ2-5; TRBD1 matches 7 bases. This CDR3 has 13 amino acids. CDR1 is MGHDK, CDR2 SYGVNS, per germline. V was clipped by 6 bases and J by 1 base; unmatched bases: 2. The chain's CDR3 is CASRRTGQETQYF. DNA for the CDR3: TGTGCCAGCAGGAGGACAGGCCAAGAGACCCAGTACTTC.

This clone was seen many times. The gene calls are TRBV30 and TRBJ1-2; 7 nucleotides line up with TRBD1. The CDR3 totals 14 residues. Germline CDR1 is GTSNPN and CDR2 is SVGIG (reference sequence). The V segment lost 5 bases and the J segment 2 bases; nucleotides outside the gene matches: 8. This CDR3 is CAWDAARGNYGYTF. The CDR3, as DNA: TGTGCCTGGGACGCGGCCAGGGGGAACTATGGCTACACCTTC.

This clone appeared a few times. This rearrangement joins TRBV14 to TRBJ1-2, with D perhaps matching TRBD1 (5 bases). CDR1 is SGHDN and CDR2 is FVKESK in the germline V gene. The CDR3 spans 15 residues. Trimming removed 3 bases from V and 0 bases from J, with 11 bases in between. The CDR3: CASSQTLTANYGYTF. The CDR3 DNA sequence: TGTGCCAGCAGCCAGACCCTGACAGCTAACTATGGCTACACCTTC. Filled out from reference TRBV14 and TRBJ1-2, the complete variable domain reads EAGVTQFPSHSVIEKGQTVTLRCDPISGHDNLYWYRRVMGKEIKFLLHFVKESKQDESGMPNNRFLAERTGGTYSTLKVQPAELEDSGVYFCASSQTLTANYGYTFGSGTRLTVV.

This clone was counted between two and nine times. This chain uses TRBV7-2 with TRBJ2-3; 10 bases map to TRBD2. CDR3 length: 15 residues. The V and J ends lost 5 bases and 0 bases, in that order; junction bases with no gene match: 2. Germline V gene data show CDR1 as SGHTA and CDR2 as FQGNSA. The CDR3: CASSPTSGSTDTQYF. The CDR3 DNA reads as TGTGCCAGCAGCCCGACTAGCGGGAGCACAGATACGCAGTATTTT.

This clone was seen many times. This chain connects TRBV28 to TRBJ2-1; a possible D gene is TRBD1 (6 bases). V was cut by 5 bases and J by 14 bases, with 13 bases left in between. The CDR3 is 11 residues long. Germline V CDR1 and CDR2: MDHEN, SYDVKM. Here the CDR3 DNA reads TGTGCCAGCAGTATCGGACAGATGAAGTTCTTC. Amino acids: CASSIGQMKFF.

This clone has a handful of counts. The rearrangement joins TRBV7-2 to TRBJ1-6, with TRBD1 matching over 11 bases. Germline CDR1 and CDR2: SGHTA and FQGNSA. With V trimmed by 5 bases and J by 7 bases, 4 bases remained unmatched. CDR3 length: 15 amino acids. CDR3 in amino acids: CASSAGQGANSPLHF. The CDR3 bases are TGTGCCAGCAGCGCAGGACAGGGGGCGAATTCACCCCTCCACTTT.

V usage is TRBV6-1 and J usage is TRBJ2-4, with TRBD1 identical over 9 bases. Germline-derived CDR1 and CDR2 are MNHNS and SASEGT. CDR3 size: 15 residues. V shed 2 bases, J shed 8 bases, and the junction held 7 bases outside the gene matches. CDR3 in amino acids: CASSEWLDRGHIQYF. CDR3 DNA sequence: TGTGCCAGCAGTGAATGGTTGGACAGGGGTCACATTCAGTACTTC.

This clone turned up a few times. The V gene is TRBV10-3, the J gene TRBJ2-1; D is unresolved. The V end was cut by 1 base, the J end by 6 bases, with 4 bases between. The CDR3 length is 12 residues. CDR1 and CDR2 (germline): ENHRY, SYGVKD. The CDR3 DNA reads TGTGCCATCAGTGAGTATAGCAATGAGCAGTTCTTC. Translating it yields CAISEYSNEQFF.

This clone occurred once. The chain uses TRBV6-5 and TRBJ2-5; perhaps TRBD2 as D (6 bases). Germline loops: CDR1 MNHEY, CDR2 SVGAGI. The CDR3 extends over 14 amino acids. V lost 6 bases, J lost 4 bases, and 15 bases lay in between. The CDR3 sequence: CASSKPGTPETQYF. DNA for the CDR3: TGTGCCAGCAGCAAACCCGGGACTCCAGAGACCCAGTACTTC.

The CDR3 DNA reads as TGTGCCAGCAGCCAATTTCTTCAAACGAACACTGAAGCTTTCTTT. This codes for CASSQFLQTNTEAFF. The chain is built from TRBV14 and TRBJ1-1; D gene unclear. Germline loops: CDR1 SGHDN, CDR2 FVKESK. This CDR3 contains 15 residues. V lost 2 bases, J lost 1 base, and 11 bases lay in between.

This clone was detected a few times. The V and J genes are TRBV4-3 and TRBJ2-7; D is ambiguous. V lost 0 bases and J 0 bases, leaving 9 bases between the germline ends. This CDR3 region has 15 residues. CDR1 is LGHNA, CDR2 YSLEER, per germline. CDR3 DNA sequence: TGCGCCAGCAGCCAAGATGTCACGGCCTCCTACGAGCAGTACTTC. Protein: CASSQDVTASYEQYF.

This clone was detected a few times. V and J are TRBV19 and TRBJ1-1; no clear D gene. CDR3 length equals 15 residues. The germline CDR1 and CDR2 sequences are LNHDA and SQIVND (reference sequence). Trimming stripped 3 bases from V and 1 base from J, with 12 bases between. CDR3 nucleotides: TGTGCCAGTAGTATGAATGTCGTTCCGAACACTGAAGCTTTCTTT. Translation gives CASSMNVVPNTEAFF.

In this sample, this clone turned up a few times. This chain joins TRBV21-1 and TRBJ1-1; TRBD1, the D gene given by the table, was not confirmed from the DNA. TRBV21-1 constitutes a pseudogene. The CDR3 extends over 13 amino acids. CDR3 region: CASTRQGNTEAFF. The CDR3, as DNA: TGTGCCAGCACACGACAGGGTAACACTGAAGCTTTCTTT.

This chain connects TRBV9 to TRBJ2-2; D call uncertain. The CDR3 extends over 15 amino acids. In germline, CDR1 is SGDLS, CDR2 YYNGEE. Trimming took 0 bases from V and 4 from J, leaving 10 bases between them. CDR3 coding DNA: TGTGCCAGCAGCGTAGTAGCCTCGGTCACCGGGGAGCTGTTTTTT. Protein product: CASSVVASVTGELFF. The variable domain in full, completed from reference TRBV9 and TRBJ2-2, reads DSGVTQTPKHLITATGQRVTLRCSPRSGDLSVYWYQQSLDQGLQFLIQYYNGEERAKGNILERFSAQQFPDLHSELNLSSLELGDSALYFCASSVVASVTGELFFGEGSRLTVL.

This sequence joins TRBV7-9 and TRBJ2-1, with 8 bases lining up with TRBD2. Looked up from germline, CDR1 is SEHNR and CDR2 is FQNEAQ (reference sequence). Trimming cost V 11 bases and J 10 bases; bases outside gene matches: 16. This CDR3 spans 14 amino acids. This CDR3 reads CACREGLGAVEQFF. The CDR3 bases are TGTGCCTGCCGGGAGGGACTGGGGGCGGTGGAGCAGTTCTTC.

V is TRBV25-1 and J is TRBJ2-1; TRBD2 agrees at 10 bases. V gave up 7 bases and J gave up 5 bases; unmatched junction bases: 5. This CDR3 comprises 14 residues. Germline V gene data show CDR1 as MGHDK and CDR2 as SYGVNS. The chain's CDR3 is CASKEAGGNNEQFF. The CDR3 DNA reads TGTGCCAGCAAGGAAGCGGGAGGGAACAATGAGCAGTTCTTC.

In its sample, this clone was seen a few times. The chain joins TRBV28 to TRBJ2-3; D gene unclear. V lost 8 bases and J 1 base, leaving 10 bases between the germline ends. This CDR3 region has 13 residues. Germline V gene data show CDR1 as MDHEN and CDR2 as SYDVKM. The CDR3 coding sequence is TGTGCCAGCGGAAGGCCGGGCACAGATACGCAGTATTTT. It specifies CASGRPGTDTQYF.

This clone has only a few counts. J is TRBJ1-1 and V is TRBV30; maybe TRBD1 (5 bases). Germline CDR1 is GTSNPN and CDR2 is SVGIG (reference sequence). This CDR3 has 15 amino acids. The V and J ends lost 2 bases and 0 bases respectively, with 13 bases between them. CDR3 sequence (DNA): TGTGCCTGGAGTTTGAGGGGACGTCTGAACACTGAAGCTTTCTTT. This encodes CAWSLRGRLNTEAFF.

Regarding this clone: Other DNA sequences in the same sample also yield this CDR3. The chain uses TRBV5-4 and TRBJ2-5; 7 bases are shared with TRBD1. V was pared by 2 bases and J by 2 bases, with 3 bases of the junction left unmatched. The V gene's germline CDR1 is SGHNT and CDR2 YYREEE (reference sequence). CDR3 length: 14 residues. CDR3 loop: CASSLGTEQETQYF. CDR3 DNA sequence: TGTGCCAGCAGCTTAGGGACAGAACAAGAGACCCAGTACTTC.

This clone was found a few times. CDR3 sequence (DNA): TGCGCCAGCAGCCAGGCAGGACGCAATCAGCCCCAGCATTTT. Protein sequence: CASSQAGRNQPQHF. The V and J genes are TRBV4-1 and TRBJ1-5, with no clear D. CDR3 length equals 14 residues. V lost 3 bases and J 2 bases, leaving 8 bases between the germline ends. CDR1 is MGHRA, CDR2 YSYEKL, per germline.

The chain recombines TRBV5-6 with TRBJ2-7; D not resolved. Germline V CDR1 and CDR2: SGHDT, YYEEEE. This CDR3 spans 12 amino acids. Trimming cost V 6 bases and J 4 bases, with 11 bases left between them. CDR3 region: CASTPPIYEQYV. For the CDR3, the DNA is TGTGCCAGCACCCCGCCCATTTACGAGCAGTACGTC.

The chain couples TRBV14 to TRBJ1-6, with TRBD1 identical over 8 bases. CDR1 is SGHDN, CDR2 FVKESK, per germline. CDR3 length equals 14 residues. After removal of 5 bases from V and 10 bases from J, the junction contained 7 bases not matched to a gene. CDR3 DNA sequence: TGTGCCAGCAGCATAGGACAGGGTCTGTCACCCCTCCACTTT. Its translation: CASSIGQGLSPLHF.

This clone appeared a few times. The chain uses TRBV5-1 and TRBJ2-7, with 7 nucleotides matching TRBD1. With 0 bases clipped from V and 5 bases from J, the junction kept 11 bases outside the gene matches. Germline CDR1 and CDR2: SGHRS and YFSETQ. The CDR3 runs 16 residues. CDR3 coding DNA: TGCGCCAGCAGCTTGGCCGCGACAGGGAAGGACCACGAGCAGTACTTC. Its translation is CASSLAATGKDHEQYF. Combining the CDR3 with reference TRBV5-1 and TRBJ2-7 gives the whole variable domain KAGVTQTPRYLIKTRGQQVTLSCSPISGHRSVSWYQQTPGQGLQFLFEYFSETQRNKGNFPGRFSGRQFSNSRSEMNVSTLELGDSALYLCASSLAATGKDHEQYFGPGTRLTVT.

There are a few counts of this clone. The chain carries TRBV29-1 and TRBJ2-1; 12 bases are shared with TRBD2. There are 17 residues in the CDR3. The V segment lost 5 bases and the J segment 4 bases; nucleotides outside the gene matches: 12. In germline, CDR1 is SQVTM, CDR2 ANQGSEA. CDR3 sequence: CSVLFPTSGSLYNEQFF. CDR3 DNA sequence: TGCAGCGTTCTTTTTCCGACTAGCGGGAGTCTATACAATGAGCAGTTCTTC.

This rearrangement joins TRBV4-1 to TRBJ1-1; D unresolved. The CDR3 has 12 amino acids. The V and J ends lost 4 bases and 3 bases respectively, with 6 bases between them. Germline-derived CDR1 and CDR2 are MGHRA and YSYEKL. The CDR3, as DNA: TGCGCCAGCAGCCGCCAGGACACTGAAGCTTTCTTT. It codes for CASSRQDTEAFF.